This T cell receptor (beta chain) was documented in a study of Graves' ophthalmopathy and Graves' hyperthyroidism (dated by TCRdb to 2016 to 2018). In the study overall: Peripheral blood was collected at initial diagnosis, prior to any treatment. The study used TCR beta repertoire signatures to distinguish Graves' ophthalmopathy from Graves' hyperthyroidism and to predict progression to ophthalmopathy. In total, approximately 140 blood samples were TCR-sequenced: 40 to 45 ophthalmopathy, under 80 hyperthyroidism and some 17 hyperthyroidism-to-ophthalmopathy patients. To explore V-J signatures that separate ophthalmopathy from hyperthyroidism, a discovery set of more than 95 patients was enrolled, consisting of fewer than 45 with ophthalmopathy and about 60 with stable hyperthyroidism. For independent validation, a separate cohort was made up of about 18 hyperthyroidism patients plus 17 patients who later progressed from hyperthyroidism to ophthalmopathy. In several hyperthyroidism patients, the T-cell repertoires found in thyroid tissue were compared with those found in blood. Following sampling, methimazole starting at 30 mg daily was administered to hyperthyroidism patients, and high-dose intravenous methylprednisolone was administered to ophthalmopathy patients. The roughly 100 discovery patients were randomly divided into training and test sets at a 7:3 ratio. The paper's findings and limits, for the study overall: Sample size was not statistically predetermined, and group allocation was not concealed from the investigators. In validation, the model predicted ophthalmopathy progression with 70.59% sensitivity and roughly 72% specificity; 12 predicted patients were CT-confirmed with GO in a median of about 6.2 months. In cross-validation, the 13-signature model distinguished ophthalmopathy from stable hyperthyroidism with approximately 90% sensitivity and about 84% specificity, and in the test set the corresponding values were approximately 80% and 68%. Most expanded thyroid clonotypes with frequency above 0.001 were also detected in blood, suggesting blood repertoires may reflect the thyroid immune response.

The germline V and J ends show losses of 5 bases and 5 bases respectively, and no gene match explains 6 bases of the junction. CDR1 and CDR2 were assigned from the germline V gene as SGHRS and YFSETQ. The CDR3 holds 15 amino acids from the cysteine to the phenylalanine. The entry retains the CDR3 DNA only, 45 bases that are in frame from base 1. As to this clonotype: It has no known antigen specificity. Base-call qualities are not available, and no considerably larger clone is one nucleotide away.

Patients with ophthalmopathy had moderately to severely active disease, with a Clinical Activity Score of 3 or more, a NOSPECS grade of 4 or more, and a disease duration of less than 3 months. Anyone with other autoimmune diseases, uncontrolled infections, pregnancy or lactation was excluded from the study. Diagnosis was based on clinical symptoms, serum thyroxine, TRAb, thyroid ultrasound and orbital computed tomography. Ficoll-Paque density gradient centrifugation was used to isolate PBMCs from about 9.4 ml of fresh peripheral blood. Total RNA was extracted with Trizol reagent and quality-checked on an Agilent 2100 Bioanalyzer. For repertoire sequencing, TCR beta CDR3 regions were amplified from RNA transcripts. HTBI primers and the Qiagen OneStep RT-PCR kit were used in a first-round RT-PCR, which was followed by a second-round multiplex PCR, size selection and purification. Libraries were sequenced on an Illumina HiSeq2000 using paired-end 100 bp reads. Per the authors' processing: SOAPnuke was used to process the reads, throwing out any read that had adapters, had uncalled bases, had a mean Phred below 15, or lacked an exact constant-primer or identifier match. High-quality paired reads were merged with COPE v1.2.5. Clonotypes were defined as unique nucleotide sequences and were aligned to IMGT TRB V, D and J references using MiTCR v1.1. Analysis was restricted to V-J combinations with a frequency above 0.0001, which covered 98% to 99.2% of repertoires. For each V-J combination, a TCR clonal expansion and chaos score was defined as the ratio of F50 clonal expansion to chaos observed in the TCRdist matrix. Features were reduced by Welch's t-statistics and random forest to around 13 V-J combinations, which fed a naive Bayes classifier. The similarity between thyroid and blood repertoires was quantified using the Morisita-Horn index. TCRdb reworked the public reads: Q25 trimming with fastp, MiXCR clone assembly, productive beta chains retained. Each entry merges the rows of one CDR3 protein and shows their most common DNA and genes. It is TCRdb's table, rather than the study itself, that gives the V and J calls and clone size. The sample contains roughly 480,000 distinct CDR3 sequences, over 13% of them found a single time. The ten largest account for more than 8.5% of the sample.

Source material: blood. The chain is encoded by TRBV5-1 joined to TRBJ2-4; TRBD1 fits 11 bases in the junction. The sequence was collected from a woman in her 30s with Graves' ophthalmopathy. Donor details come from another sample of the same person, matched by shared clones. CDR3 reads: CASRDRGREENIQYF. The nucleotide sequence is given as TGCGCCAGCAGGGACAGGGGGCGTGAAGAAAACATTCAGTACTTC. Outside the CDR3, residues come from the reference TRBV5-1 and TRBJ2-4 proteins, so the full variable domain is: KAGVTQTPRYLIKTRGQQVTLSCSPISGHRSVSWYQQTPGQGLQFLFEYFSETQRNKGNFPGRFSGRQFSNSRSEMNVSTLELGDSALYLCASRDRGREENIQYFGAGTRLSVL.